This TCR beta chain originates from a study of OX40 agonist ivuxolimab in advanced cancers. Profiled with immunoSEQ multiplex PCR; TCRdb holds only in-frame clones, not every one. The data hold about 62,000 clones, with roughly 92% observed a single time. After removal of 6 bases from V and 2 bases from J, the junction contained 3 bases not matched to a gene. The CDR3 is 14 amino acids. The germline CDR1 and CDR2 sequences are LGHNA and YNFKEQ. The gene calls are TRBV4-2 and TRBJ2-7, with 11 nucleotides matching TRBD2. The sequence derives from an adult with an advanced solid tumor such as melanoma, head and neck, liver or kidney cancer. The material was CD4+ or CD8+ T cells sorted from blood, obtained in a trial of the OX40 agonist ivuxolimab. The chain's CDR3 is CASSYSGRAYEQYF. The CDR3 DNA is TGTGCCAGCAGTTATAGCGGGAGGGCCTACGAGCAGTACTTC.